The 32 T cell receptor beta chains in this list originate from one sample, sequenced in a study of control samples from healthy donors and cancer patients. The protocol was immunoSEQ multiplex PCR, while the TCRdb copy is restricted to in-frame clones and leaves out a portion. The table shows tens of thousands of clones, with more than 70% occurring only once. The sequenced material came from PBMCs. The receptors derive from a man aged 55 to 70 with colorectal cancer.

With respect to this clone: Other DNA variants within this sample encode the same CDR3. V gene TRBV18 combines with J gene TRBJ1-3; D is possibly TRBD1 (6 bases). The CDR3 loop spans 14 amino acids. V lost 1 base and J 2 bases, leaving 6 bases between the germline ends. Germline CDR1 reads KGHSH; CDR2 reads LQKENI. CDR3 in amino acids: CASSPQGAGNTIYF. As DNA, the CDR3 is TGTGCCAGCTCACCACAGGGGGCTGGAAACACCATATATTTT.

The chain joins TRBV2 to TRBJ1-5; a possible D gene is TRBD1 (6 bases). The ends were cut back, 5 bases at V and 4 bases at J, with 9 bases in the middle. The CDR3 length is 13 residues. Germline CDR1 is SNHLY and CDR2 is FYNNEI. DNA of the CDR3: TGTGCCAGCAGTCCCCAGGGGAATCAGCCCCAGCATTTT. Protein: CASSPQGNQPQHF.

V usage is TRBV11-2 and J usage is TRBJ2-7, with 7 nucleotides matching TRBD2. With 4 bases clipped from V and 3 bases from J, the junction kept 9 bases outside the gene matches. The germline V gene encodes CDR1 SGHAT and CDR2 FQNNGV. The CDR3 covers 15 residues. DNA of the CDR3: TGTGCCAGCAGCTCGTTGCGGGGAGGGAACTACGAGCAGTACTTC. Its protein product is CASSSLRGGNYEQYF.

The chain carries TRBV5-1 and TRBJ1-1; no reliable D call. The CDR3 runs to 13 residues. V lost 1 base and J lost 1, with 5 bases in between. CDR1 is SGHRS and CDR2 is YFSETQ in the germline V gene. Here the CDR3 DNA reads TGCGCCAGCAGCTTGCAGACGAACACTGAAGCTTTCTTT. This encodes CASSLQTNTEAFF.

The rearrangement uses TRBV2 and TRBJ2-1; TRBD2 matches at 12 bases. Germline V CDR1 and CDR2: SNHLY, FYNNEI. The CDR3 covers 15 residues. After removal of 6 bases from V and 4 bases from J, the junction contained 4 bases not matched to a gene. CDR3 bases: TGTGCCAGCAGCCCGACTAGCGGGGGTTACAATGAGCAGTTCTTC. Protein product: CASSPTSGGYNEQFF.

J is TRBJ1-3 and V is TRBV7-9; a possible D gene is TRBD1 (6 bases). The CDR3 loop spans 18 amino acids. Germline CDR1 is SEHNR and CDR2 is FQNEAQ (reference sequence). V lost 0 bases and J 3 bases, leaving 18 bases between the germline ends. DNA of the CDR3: TGTGCCAGCAGCTTAGCCTATATAGTAACAGGGATTGGAAACACCATATATTTT. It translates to CASSLAYIVTGIGNTIYF. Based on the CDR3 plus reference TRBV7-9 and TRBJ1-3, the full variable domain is DTGVSQNPRHKITKRGQNVTFRCDPISEHNRLYWYRQTLGQGPEFLTYFQNEAQLEKSRLLSDRFSAERPKGSFSTLEIQRTEQGDSAMYLCASSLAYIVTGIGNTIYFGEGSWLTVV.

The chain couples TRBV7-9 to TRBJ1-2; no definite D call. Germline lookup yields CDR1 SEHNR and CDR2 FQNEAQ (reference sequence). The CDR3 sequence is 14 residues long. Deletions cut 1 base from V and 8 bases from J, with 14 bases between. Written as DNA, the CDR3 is TGTGCCAGCAGCTTAGTTGGCGGTTTGCGGGGCTACACCTTC. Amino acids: CASSLVGGLRGYTF.

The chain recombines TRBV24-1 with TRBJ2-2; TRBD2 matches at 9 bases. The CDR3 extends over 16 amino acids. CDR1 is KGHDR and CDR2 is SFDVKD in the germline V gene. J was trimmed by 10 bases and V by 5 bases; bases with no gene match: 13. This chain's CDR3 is CATSVPAGGGVEELFF. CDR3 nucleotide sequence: TGTGCCACCAGTGTCCCCGCGGGCGGGGGGGTCGAGGAGCTGTTTTTT.

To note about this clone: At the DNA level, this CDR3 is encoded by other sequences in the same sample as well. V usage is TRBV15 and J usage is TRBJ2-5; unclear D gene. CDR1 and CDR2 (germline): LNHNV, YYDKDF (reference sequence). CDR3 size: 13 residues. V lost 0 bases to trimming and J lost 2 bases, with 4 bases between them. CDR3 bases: TGTGCCACCAGCAGAGAGGTTCAAGAGACCCAGTACTTC. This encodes CATSREVQETQYF.

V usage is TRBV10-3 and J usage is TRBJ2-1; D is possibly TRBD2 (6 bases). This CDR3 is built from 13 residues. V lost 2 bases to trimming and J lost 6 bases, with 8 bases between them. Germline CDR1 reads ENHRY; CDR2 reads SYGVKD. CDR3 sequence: CAISEMGGNEQFF. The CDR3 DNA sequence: TGTGCCATCAGTGAGATGGGGGGCAATGAGCAGTTCTTC.

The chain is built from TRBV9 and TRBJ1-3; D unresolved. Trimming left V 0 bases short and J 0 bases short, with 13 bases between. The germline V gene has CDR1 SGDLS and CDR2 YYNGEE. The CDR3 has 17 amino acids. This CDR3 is CASSVASGSLSGNTIYF. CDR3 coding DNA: TGTGCCAGCAGCGTAGCTTCTGGATCCCTCTCTGGAAACACCATATATTTT.

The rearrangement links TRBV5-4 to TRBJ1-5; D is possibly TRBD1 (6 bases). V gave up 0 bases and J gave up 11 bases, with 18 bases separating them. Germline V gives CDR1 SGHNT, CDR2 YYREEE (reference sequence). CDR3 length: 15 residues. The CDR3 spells CASSLGGGDLTAQHF. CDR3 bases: TGTGCCAGCAGCTTGGGCGGGGGCGACTTGACGGCCCAGCATTTT.

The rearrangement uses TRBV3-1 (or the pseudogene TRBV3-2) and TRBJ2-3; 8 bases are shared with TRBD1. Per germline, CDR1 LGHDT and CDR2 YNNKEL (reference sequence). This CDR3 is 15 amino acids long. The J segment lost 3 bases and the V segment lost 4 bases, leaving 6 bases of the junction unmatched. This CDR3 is CASSRRQGWTDTQYF. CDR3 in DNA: TGTGCCAGCAGCCGACGACAGGGGTGGACAGATACGCAGTATTTT.

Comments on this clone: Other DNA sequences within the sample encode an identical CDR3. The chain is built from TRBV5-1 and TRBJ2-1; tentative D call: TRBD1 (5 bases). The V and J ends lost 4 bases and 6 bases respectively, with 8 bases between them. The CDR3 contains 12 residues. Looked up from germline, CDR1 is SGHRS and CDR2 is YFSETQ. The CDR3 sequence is CASSDSGNEQFF. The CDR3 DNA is TGCGCCAGCAGCGACAGTGGCAATGAGCAGTTCTTC.

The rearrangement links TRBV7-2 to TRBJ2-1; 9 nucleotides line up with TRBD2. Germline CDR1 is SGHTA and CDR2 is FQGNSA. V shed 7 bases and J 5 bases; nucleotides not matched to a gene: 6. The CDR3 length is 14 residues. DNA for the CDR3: TGTGCCAGCAACGTCCAGCGGGGGGACAATGAGCAGTTCTTC. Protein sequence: CASNVQRGDNEQFF.

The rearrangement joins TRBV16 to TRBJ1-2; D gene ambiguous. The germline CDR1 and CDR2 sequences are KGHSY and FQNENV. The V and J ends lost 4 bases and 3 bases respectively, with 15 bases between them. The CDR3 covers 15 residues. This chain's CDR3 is CASSPYPDGDYGYTF. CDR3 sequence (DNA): TGTGCCAGCAGCCCCTACCCGGACGGAGACTATGGCTACACCTTC.

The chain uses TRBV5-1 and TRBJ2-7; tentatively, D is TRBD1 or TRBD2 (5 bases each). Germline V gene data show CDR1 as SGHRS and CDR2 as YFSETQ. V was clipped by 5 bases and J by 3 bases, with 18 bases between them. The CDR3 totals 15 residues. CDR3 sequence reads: CASRNGETAIYEQYF. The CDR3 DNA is TGCGCCAGCAGAAATGGGGAGACAGCGATCTACGAGCAGTACTTC.

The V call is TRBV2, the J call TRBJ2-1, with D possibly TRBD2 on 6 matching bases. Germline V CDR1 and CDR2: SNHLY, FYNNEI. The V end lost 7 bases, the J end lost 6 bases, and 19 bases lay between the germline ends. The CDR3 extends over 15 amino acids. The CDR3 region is CASKGGAVVFNEQFF. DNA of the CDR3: TGTGCCAGCAAGGGCGGGGCGGTAGTGTTCAATGAGCAGTTCTTC.

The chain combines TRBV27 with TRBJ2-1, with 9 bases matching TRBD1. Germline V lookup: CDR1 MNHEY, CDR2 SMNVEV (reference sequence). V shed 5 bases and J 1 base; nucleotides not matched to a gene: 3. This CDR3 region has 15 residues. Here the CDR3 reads CASSPGTGSYNEQFF. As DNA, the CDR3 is TGTGCCAGCAGTCCGGGGACAGGGTCCTACAATGAGCAGTTCTTC.

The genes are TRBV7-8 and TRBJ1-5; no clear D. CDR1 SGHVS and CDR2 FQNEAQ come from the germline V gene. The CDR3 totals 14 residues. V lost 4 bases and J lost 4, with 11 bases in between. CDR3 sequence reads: CASSSTEQNQPQHF. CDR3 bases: TGTGCCAGCAGCTCTACGGAACAAAATCAGCCCCAGCATTTT.

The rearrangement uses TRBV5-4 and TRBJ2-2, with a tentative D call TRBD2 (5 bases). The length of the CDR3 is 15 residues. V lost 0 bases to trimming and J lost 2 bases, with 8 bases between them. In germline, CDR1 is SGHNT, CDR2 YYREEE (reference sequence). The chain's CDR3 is CASSLGSGNTGELFF. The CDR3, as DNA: TGTGCCAGCAGCTTGGGCAGCGGAAACACCGGGGAGCTGTTTTTT.

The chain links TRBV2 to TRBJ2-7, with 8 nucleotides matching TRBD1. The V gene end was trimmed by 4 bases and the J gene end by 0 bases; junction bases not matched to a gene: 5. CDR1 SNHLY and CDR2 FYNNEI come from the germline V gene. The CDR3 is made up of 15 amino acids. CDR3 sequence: CASSGTGQVSYEQYF. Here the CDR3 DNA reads TGTGCCAGCAGTGGGACGGGACAGGTCTCCTACGAGCAGTACTTC.

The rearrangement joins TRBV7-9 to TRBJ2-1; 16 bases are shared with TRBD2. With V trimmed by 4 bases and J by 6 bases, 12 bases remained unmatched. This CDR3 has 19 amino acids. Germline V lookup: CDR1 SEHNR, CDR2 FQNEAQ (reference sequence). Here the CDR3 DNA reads TGTGCCAGCAGCTCCCGGCCGGGACTAGCGGGGGGGCCGAGCAATGAGCAGTTCTTC. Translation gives CASSSRPGLAGGPSNEQFF.

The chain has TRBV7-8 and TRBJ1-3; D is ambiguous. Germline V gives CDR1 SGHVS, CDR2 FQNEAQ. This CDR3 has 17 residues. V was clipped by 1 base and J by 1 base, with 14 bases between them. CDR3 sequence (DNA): TGTGCCAGCAGCTTAGAAAGACTACGGCAGTCTGGAAACACCATATATTTT. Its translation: CASSLERLRQSGNTIYF.

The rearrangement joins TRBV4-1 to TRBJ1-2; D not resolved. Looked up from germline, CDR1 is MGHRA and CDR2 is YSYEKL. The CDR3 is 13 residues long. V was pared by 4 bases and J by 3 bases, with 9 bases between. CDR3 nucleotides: TGCGCCAGCAGCCTCGGTCGCGACTATGGCTACACCTTC. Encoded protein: CASSLGRDYGYTF.

The CDR3 DNA is TGTGCCAGCAACCTTAGCGGGGGCACAGATACGCAGTATTTT. It is translated as CASNLSGGTDTQYF. The rearrangement uses TRBV2 and TRBJ2-3; TRBD2 matches at 8 bases. This CDR3 comprises 14 residues. V was clipped by 7 bases and J by 1 base; unmatched bases: 4. CDR1 and CDR2 (germline): SNHLY, FYNNEI.

The CDR3 DNA follows: TGTGCCAGCAGTTTGGGGCAGGGAGGGGGTAATGAGCAGTTCTTC. This gives the protein CASSLGQGGGNEQFF. V usage is TRBV27 and J usage is TRBJ2-1; D possibly corresponds to TRBD2 (7 bases). The CDR3 totals 15 residues. CDR1 and CDR2 from the germline V gene are MNHEY and SMNVEV (reference sequence). V lost 3 bases to trimming and J lost 7 bases, with 16 bases between them.

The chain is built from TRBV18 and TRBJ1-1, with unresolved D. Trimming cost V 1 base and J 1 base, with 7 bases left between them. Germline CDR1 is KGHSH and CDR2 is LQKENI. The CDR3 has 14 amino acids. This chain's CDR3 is CASSPQGSNTEAFF. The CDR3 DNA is TGTGCCAGCTCACCACAAGGATCGAACACTGAAGCTTTCTTT.

The CDR3 nucleotides read TGTGCCAGCACGAGGGCTCTATACAATGAGCAGTTCTTC. This gives the protein CASTRALYNEQFF. The V gene is TRBV28, the J gene TRBJ2-1, with D possibly TRBD2 on 5 matching bases. CDR3 length: 13 residues. Between the trimmed V and J ends, which lost 7 bases and 4 bases, there was a span of 11 bases. Germline V gene data show CDR1 as MDHEN and CDR2 as SYDVKM.

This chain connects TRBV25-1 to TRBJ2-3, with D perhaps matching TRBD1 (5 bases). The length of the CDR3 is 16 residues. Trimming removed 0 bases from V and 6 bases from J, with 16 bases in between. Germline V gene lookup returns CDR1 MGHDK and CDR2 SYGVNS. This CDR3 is CASSEYRATKQDTQYF. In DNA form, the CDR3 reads TGTGCCAGCAGTGAATACAGGGCCACTAAACAGGATACGCAGTATTTT.

This CDR3 is CASSPTPGQTQYF. The CDR3, as DNA: TGTGCCAGCAGCCCTACCCCAGGGCAGACCCAGTACTTC. The chain recombines TRBV7-9 with TRBJ2-5; tentatively, D is TRBD1 (5 bases). The V gene's germline CDR1 is SEHNR and CDR2 FQNEAQ (reference sequence). CDR3 length equals 13 residues. The V gene lost 5 bases and the J gene lost 6 bases, with 13 bases spanning the gap.

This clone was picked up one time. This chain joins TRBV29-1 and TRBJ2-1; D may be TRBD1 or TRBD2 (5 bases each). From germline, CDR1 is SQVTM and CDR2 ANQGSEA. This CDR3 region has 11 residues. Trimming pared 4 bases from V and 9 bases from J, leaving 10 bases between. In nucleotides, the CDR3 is TGCAGCGTTGGAGAGGGGAGTGAGCAGTTCTTC. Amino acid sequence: CSVGEGSEQFF.